Below are 20 T cell receptor beta chains sequenced from a single sample in a study of CD8 T cells in Susac syndrome. The authors reverse transcribed roughly 0.5 to 1 ug RNA with random hexamers. TCRdb independently ran MiXCR on the immunoSEQ multiplex PCR reads; one entry per CDR3 protein. The data show around 190,000 distinct CDR3 sequences, approximately 95% seen once. The specimen was CD4+ T cells from PBMCs. These receptors were obtained from a human donor in good health.

This chain uses TRBV29-1 with TRBJ1-2; unclear D gene. The CDR3 runs to 12 residues. Germline-derived CDR1 and CDR2 are SQVTM and ANQGSEA. V lost 7 bases, J lost 4 bases, and 13 bases lay in between. The CDR3 loop is CSAGSAGYGYTF. The CDR3 bases are TGCAGCGCGGGATCCGCTGGCTATGGCTACACCTTC.

The chain combines TRBV29-1 with TRBJ1-2; the D gene is possibly TRBD1 (5 bases). Trimming pared 4 bases from V and 4 bases from J, leaving 13 bases between. The V gene's germline CDR1 is SQVTM and CDR2 ANQGSEA. This CDR3 spans 13 amino acids. CDR3 in amino acids: CSVAGRGSYGYTF. CDR3 bases: TGCAGCGTTGCAGGGCGAGGGAGCTATGGCTACACCTTC.

The CDR3 DNA sequence: TGTGCCAGCAGCTTAAACCTGGCGGGAGGGCAAAGTGATGAGCAGTTCTTC. It yields the protein CASSLNLAGGQSDEQFF. V is TRBV7-3 and J is TRBJ2-1; 9 nucleotides agree with TRBD2. The germline CDR1 and CDR2 sequences are SGHTA and FQGTGA. The CDR3 is 17 amino acids. V was pared by 1 base and J by 8 bases, with 12 bases of the junction left unmatched.

V and J are TRBV18 and TRBJ1-1, with a possible D match to TRBD1 (6 bases). The CDR3 is 14 residues long. Deletions cut 5 bases from V and 1 base from J, with 11 bases between. Germline CDR1 KGHSH, CDR2 LQKENI. CDR3 sequence reads: CASSSTGPNTEAFF. In nucleotides, the CDR3 is TGTGCCAGCTCATCGACAGGTCCGAACACTGAAGCTTTCTTT.

The rearrangement uses TRBV29-1 and TRBJ2-5; 7 nucleotides align to TRBD2. The germline gives CDR1 SQVTM, CDR2 ANQGSEA. V shed 5 bases and J 5 bases; nucleotides not matched to a gene: 14. This CDR3 is 15 amino acids long. CDR3 residues: CSVFPAPGGSETQYF. In DNA form, the CDR3 reads TGCAGCGTTTTCCCGGCCCCCGGGGGGTCGGAGACCCAGTACTTC.

This clonotype was seen only once. This chain links TRBV7-2 with TRBJ2-1, with D possibly TRBD2 on 6 matching bases. Trimming removed 2 bases from V and 12 bases from J, with 14 bases in between. This CDR3 is 13 amino acids long. Germline V gene lookup returns CDR1 SGHTA and CDR2 FQGNSA. The CDR3, as DNA: TGTGCCAGCAGCTTAAGGGAGGATCGTAGGCAGTTCTTC. Residues: CASSLREDRRQFF.

V usage is TRBV20-1 and J usage is TRBJ1-1, with D unclear. CDR3 length: 15 amino acids. The germline gives CDR1 DFQATT, CDR2 SNEGSKA (reference sequence). V was pared by 0 bases and J by 3 bases, with 14 bases between. For the CDR3, the DNA is TGCAGTGCTAGAGATTTAATGTCACAGTACACTGAAGCTTTCTTT. This gives the protein CSARDLMSQYTEAFF.

The rearrangement joins TRBV12-3 or TRBV12-4 to TRBJ2-6; the D is unclear. The CDR3 covers 14 residues. V lost 4 bases and J lost 0, with 4 bases in between. CDR3 DNA sequence: TGTGCCAGCAGTTCTAGCTCTGGGGCCAACGTCCTGACTTTC. Its translation is CASSSSSGANVLTF.

The chain is built from TRBV3-1 and TRBJ1-2; 8 bases agree with TRBD1. CDR3 size: 15 residues. CDR1 LGHDT and CDR2 YNNKEL come from the germline V gene (reference sequence). Unmatched junction bases numbered 4, after V lost 2 bases and J lost 2 bases. The CDR3 loop reads CASSQLGQGNYGYTF. The CDR3 bases are TGTGCCAGCAGCCAACTCGGACAGGGCAACTATGGCTACACCTTC. The complete variable domain, with remaining parts taken from reference TRBV3-1 and TRBJ1-2, reads DTAVSQTPKYLVTQMGNDKSIKCEQNLGHDTMYWYKQDSKKFLKIMFSYNNKELIINETVPNRFSPKSPDKAHLNLHINSLELGDSAVYFCASSQLGQGNYGYTFGSGTRLTVV.

The chain links TRBV6-2 or TRBV6-3 to TRBJ2-2; TRBD2 aligns across 8 bases. The CDR3 has 15 amino acids. With 4 bases clipped from V and 5 bases from J, the junction kept 6 bases outside the gene matches. Germline CDR1 is MNHEY and CDR2 is SVGEGT. CDR3 nucleotides: TGTGCCAGCAGTTCGACCCGGGGGGGTACCGGGGAGCTGTTTTTT. This sequence encodes CASSSTRGGTGELFF.

CDR3 nucleotides: TGTGCCAGCACCTTCGGGGGACAGGGGGCCTATCGTGGCTACACCTTC. Translated, it gives CASTFGGQGAYRGYTF. The genes are TRBV12-3 or TRBV12-4 and TRBJ1-2; 12 bases are shared with TRBD1. V lost 7 bases, J lost 7 bases, and 13 bases stayed unmatched. This CDR3 has 16 residues.

The rearrangement uses TRBV27 and TRBJ1-5, with D possibly matching TRBD1 (5 bases). CDR1 and CDR2 (germline): MNHEY, SMNVEV (reference sequence). The CDR3 loop spans 12 amino acids. V lost 4 bases and J lost 7, with 8 bases in between. As DNA, the CDR3 is TGTGCCAGCAGTTCAGGGCAGCAGCCCCAGCATTTT. Protein product: CASSSGQQPQHF.

The chain links TRBV6-4 to TRBJ2-3; 7 bases are shared with TRBD2. The CDR3 is 16 residues long. CDR1 and CDR2 (germline): MRHNA, SNTAGT. V was clipped by 5 bases and J by 1 base; unmatched bases: 9. CDR3 amino acids: CASSRTTSRGTDTQYF. Written as DNA, the CDR3 is TGTGCCAGCAGTAGAACGACTAGCCGTGGCACAGATACGCAGTATTTT.

This sequence joins TRBV11-2 and TRBJ2-3; D not certain. Germline V CDR1 and CDR2: SGHAT, FQNNGV. This CDR3 spans 13 amino acids. V shed 6 bases and J shed 2 bases, with 9 bases lying between them. CDR3 bases: TGTGCCAGCAGACTTGACTCCACAGATACGCAGTATTTT. Translating it yields CASRLDSTDTQYF.

The rearrangement links TRBV5-1 to TRBJ2-2; D is unclear. The CDR3 is 12 amino acids. Per germline, CDR1 SGHRS and CDR2 YFSETQ. The ends were cut back, 3 bases at V and 5 bases at J, with 5 bases in the middle. The CDR3 coding sequence is TGCGCCAGCAGCTCGAGGACCGGGGAGCTGTTTTTT. Translated: CASSSRTGELFF.

The chain combines TRBV14 with TRBJ2-1, with a tentative D call TRBD2 (5 bases). Germline V lookup: CDR1 SGHDN, CDR2 FVKESK. The CDR3 consists of 14 residues. V dropped 2 bases and J dropped 4 bases, with 9 bases sitting between them. The CDR3 DNA follows: TGTGCCAGCAGCCAAAGTGGACTGTACAATGAGCAGTTCTTC. It is translated as CASSQSGLYNEQFF.

The chain carries TRBV20-1 and TRBJ2-1; maybe TRBD2 (5 bases). Between the trimmed V and J ends, which lost 6 bases and 6 bases, there was a span of 15 bases. Germline V gives CDR1 DFQATT, CDR2 SNEGSKA (reference sequence). CDR3 length equals 13 residues. CDR3 loop: CSAPWVASNEQFF. CDR3 sequence (DNA): TGCAGTGCCCCCTGGGTAGCGAGCAATGAGCAGTTCTTC.

The chain carries TRBV6-5 and TRBJ1-3; D is unclear. The V end lost 0 bases, the J end lost 4 bases, and 4 bases lay between the germline ends. The CDR3 runs to 13 residues. The V gene's germline CDR1 is MNHEY and CDR2 SVGAGI. CDR3 DNA sequence: TGTGCCAGCAGTTACTCGAGAGGAAACACCATATATTTT. Its protein is CASSYSRGNTIYF.

This clonotype appeared a single time. The rearrangement joins TRBV24-1 to TRBJ2-6; 8 bases agree with TRBD1. The CDR3 contains 19 residues. From germline, CDR1 is KGHDR and CDR2 SFDVKD. V lost 3 bases, J lost 0 bases, and 9 bases stayed unmatched. The CDR3 here is CATSDPQTGASSGANVLTF. DNA for the CDR3: TGTGCCACCAGTGATCCCCAGACAGGGGCCAGCTCTGGGGCCAACGTCCTGACTTTC.

This clonotype occurred once. The J gene is TRBJ2-2, the V gene TRBV6-5, with 8 bases aligning to TRBD1. The CDR3 runs 18 residues. Per germline, CDR1 MNHEY and CDR2 SVGAGI. Unmatched junction bases numbered 15, after V lost 5 bases and J lost 4 bases. The CDR3 is CASSTTGQGRAVTGELFF. In DNA, the CDR3 is TGTGCCAGCAGTACTACCGGACAGGGCCGGGCAGTCACCGGGGAGCTGTTTTTT.